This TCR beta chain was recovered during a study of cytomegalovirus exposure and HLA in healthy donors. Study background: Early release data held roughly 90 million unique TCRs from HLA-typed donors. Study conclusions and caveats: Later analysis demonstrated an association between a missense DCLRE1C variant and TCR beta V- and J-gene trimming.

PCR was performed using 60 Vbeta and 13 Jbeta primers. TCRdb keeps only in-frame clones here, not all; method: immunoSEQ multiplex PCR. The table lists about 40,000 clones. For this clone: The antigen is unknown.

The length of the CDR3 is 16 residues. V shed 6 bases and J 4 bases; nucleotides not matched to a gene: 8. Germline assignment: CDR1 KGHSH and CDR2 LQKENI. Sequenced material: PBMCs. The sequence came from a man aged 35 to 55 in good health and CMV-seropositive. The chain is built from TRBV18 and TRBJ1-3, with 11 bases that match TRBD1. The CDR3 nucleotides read TGTGCCAGCTCTCCGTTGGACAGGGGGCCGGGAAACACCATATATTTT. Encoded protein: CASSPLDRGPGNTIYF.